This T cell receptor (beta chain) was sequenced during a study of blood T cell repertoires in COVID-19. Across the study: T cells, B-cell-depleted T cells, or PBMCs provided the cDNA or gDNA that served as material.

This clone was counted only a few times. How the authors handled the data: Amplification of reference gene primers provided the estimated nucleated cell counts. The data were produced by immunoSEQ multiplex PCR, yet TCRdb's version contains in-frame clones alone and is incomplete. The DNA was the basis for D and trimming; V, J and clone size are from that table. The sample lists 170,000 or so clones; 90% were seen once. Between the trimmed V and J ends, which lost 5 bases and 4 bases, there was a span of 25 bases. The CDR3 covers 17 residues. Germline V gene lookup returns CDR1 SGHDT and CDR2 YYEEEE. Sequenced material: peripheral blood. The rearrangement joins TRBV5-6 to TRBJ2-7, with a possible D match to TRBD2 (5 bases). The origin of this receptor is a man aged 45 to 65 with acute or convalescent COVID-19. The CDR3: CASSSALGKVGEYEQYF. DNA of the CDR3: TGTGCCAGCAGTTCCGCCCTAGGAAAAGTCGGGGAGTACGAGCAGTACTTC.